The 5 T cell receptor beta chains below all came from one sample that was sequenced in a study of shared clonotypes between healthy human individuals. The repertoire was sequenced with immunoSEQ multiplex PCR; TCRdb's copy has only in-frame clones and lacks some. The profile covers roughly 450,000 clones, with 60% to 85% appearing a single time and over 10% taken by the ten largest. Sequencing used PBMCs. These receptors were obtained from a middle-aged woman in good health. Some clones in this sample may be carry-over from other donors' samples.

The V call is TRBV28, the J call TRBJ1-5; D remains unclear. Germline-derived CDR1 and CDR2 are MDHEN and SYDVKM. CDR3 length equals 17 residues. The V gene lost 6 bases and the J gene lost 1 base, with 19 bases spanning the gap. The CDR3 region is CASRTGPRLSSNQPQHF. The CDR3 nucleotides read TGTGCCAGCAGGACCGGGCCTAGGTTATCGAGCAATCAGCCCCAGCATTTT. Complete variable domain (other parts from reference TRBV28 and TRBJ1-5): DVKVTQSSRYLVKRTGEKVFLECVQDMDHENMFWYRQDPGLGLRLIYFSYDVKMKEKGDIPEGYSVSREKKERFSLILESASTNQTSMYLCASRTGPRLSSNQPQHFGDGTRLSIL.

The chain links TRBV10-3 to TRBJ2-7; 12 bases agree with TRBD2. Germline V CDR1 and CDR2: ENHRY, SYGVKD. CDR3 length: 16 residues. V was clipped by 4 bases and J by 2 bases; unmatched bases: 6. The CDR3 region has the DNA TGTGCCATCAGTGGGTCATGGACTAGCGGGACCTACGAGCAGTACTTC. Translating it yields CAISGSWTSGTYEQYF.

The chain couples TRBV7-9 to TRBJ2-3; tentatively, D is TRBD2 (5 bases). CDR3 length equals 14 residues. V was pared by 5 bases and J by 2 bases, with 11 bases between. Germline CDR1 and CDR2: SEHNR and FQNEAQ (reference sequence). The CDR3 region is CASSGSRYTDTQYF. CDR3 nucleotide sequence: TGTGCCAGCAGCGGGAGTAGGTACACAGATACGCAGTATTTT. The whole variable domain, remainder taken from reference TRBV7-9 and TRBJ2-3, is DTGVSQNPRHKITKRGQNVTFRCDPISEHNRLYWYRQTLGQGPEFLTYFQNEAQLEKSRLLSDRFSAERPKGSFSTLEIQRTEQGDSAMYLCASSGSRYTDTQYFGPGTRLTVL.

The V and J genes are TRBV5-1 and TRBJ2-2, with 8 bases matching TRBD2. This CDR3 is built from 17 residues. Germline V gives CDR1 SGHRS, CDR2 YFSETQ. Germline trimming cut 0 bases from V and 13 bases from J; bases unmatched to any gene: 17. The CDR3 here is CASSLAKREGNRGWLFF. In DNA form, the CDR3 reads TGCGCCAGCAGCTTGGCCAAACGGGAGGGGAACCGGGGATGGCTGTTTTTT.

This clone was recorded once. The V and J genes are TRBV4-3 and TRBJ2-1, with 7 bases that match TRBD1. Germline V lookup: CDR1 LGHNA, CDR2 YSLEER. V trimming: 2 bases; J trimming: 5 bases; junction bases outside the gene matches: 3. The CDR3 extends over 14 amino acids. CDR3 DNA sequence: TGCGCCAGCAGCCAATCGGACAGGAACAATGAGCAGTTCTTC. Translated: CASSQSDRNNEQFF.